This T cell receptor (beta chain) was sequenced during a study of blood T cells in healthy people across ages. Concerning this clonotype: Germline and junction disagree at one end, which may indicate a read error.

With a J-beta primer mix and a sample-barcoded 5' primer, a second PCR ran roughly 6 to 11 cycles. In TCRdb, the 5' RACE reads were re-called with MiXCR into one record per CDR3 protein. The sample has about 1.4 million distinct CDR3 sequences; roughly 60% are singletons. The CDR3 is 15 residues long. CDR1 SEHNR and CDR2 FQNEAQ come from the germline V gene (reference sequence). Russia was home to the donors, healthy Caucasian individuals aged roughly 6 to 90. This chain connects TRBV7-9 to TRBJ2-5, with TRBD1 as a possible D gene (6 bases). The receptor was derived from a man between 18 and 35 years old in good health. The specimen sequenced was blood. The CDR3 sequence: CSSSLPQGYQETQYF. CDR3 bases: TGTTCCAGCAGCTTACCACAGGGTTACCAAGAGACCCAGTACTTC. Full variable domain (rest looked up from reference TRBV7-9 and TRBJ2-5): DTGVSQNPRHKITKRGQNVTFRCDPISEHNRLYWYRQTLGQGPEFLTYFQNEAQLEKSRLLSDRFSAERPKGSFSTLEIQRTEQGDSAMYLCSSSLPQGYQETQYFGPGTRLLVL.